A single sample is the source of the 27 T cell receptor beta chains below, sequenced in a study of CD8+ T cells in alopecia areata. RNA was isolated and reverse transcribed to cDNA, the sequencing template. Some clones are missing from TCRdb's copy, which holds only in-frame ones; the method was immunoSEQ multiplex PCR. This table holds around 60,000 clones, around 44% found once. The specimen was NKG2D-low CD8+ T cells sorted from blood. These TCRs come from a human donor with alopecia areata.

V gene TRBV4-1 combines with J gene TRBJ1-5, with D unresolved. The germline V gene encodes CDR1 MGHRA and CDR2 YSYEKL. Trimming stripped 0 bases from V and 1 base from J, with 4 bases between. The CDR3 consists of 14 residues. The CDR3 loop is CASSQDQSNQPQHF. In DNA, the CDR3 is TGCGCCAGCAGCCAAGATCAGAGCAATCAGCCCCAGCATTTT.

This clone was detected only a few times. The same CDR3 can be traced to other DNA sequences in this sample. The rearrangement links TRBV27 to TRBJ2-7, with D maybe TRBD2 (5 bases). The CDR3 consists of 13 residues. V dropped 6 bases and J dropped 5 bases, with 14 bases sitting between them. Germline V lookup: CDR1 MNHEY, CDR2 SMNVEV (reference sequence). In DNA form, the CDR3 reads TGTGCCAGCAGCCTAGCAGGTGGGAACGAGCAGTACTTC. It translates to CASSLAGGNEQYF.

This clone was observed a few times. This chain uses TRBV7-2 with TRBJ2-2; possibly TRBD2 for D (6 bases). The CDR3 runs 17 residues. Germline CDR1 and CDR2: SGHTA and FQGNSA. Trimming removed 4 bases from V and 0 bases from J, with 15 bases in between. CDR3 DNA: TGTGCCAGCAGCTCCCATGTGCGCGGGGCGAACACCGGGGAGCTGTTTTTT. Translated: CASSSHVRGANTGELFF. Supplemented by reference TRBV7-2 and TRBJ2-2, the full variable domain reads GAGVSQSPSNKVTEKGKDVELRCDPISGHTALYWYRQSLGQGLEFLIYFQGNSAPDKSGLPSDRFSAERTGGSVSTLTIQRTQQEDSAVYLCASSSHVRGANTGELFFGEGSRLTVL.

There are a few counts of this clone. The chain has TRBV28 and TRBJ2-7; TRBD1 might be the D (6 bases). The CDR3 sequence is 14 residues long. Germline CDR1 is MDHEN and CDR2 is SYDVKM. V lost 5 bases to trimming and J lost 5 bases, with 16 bases between them. The CDR3 region has the DNA TGTGCCAGCAGTCCCGTGGGGGCAGACCACGAGCAGTACTTC. Amino acids: CASSPVGADHEQYF. Drawing the rest from reference TRBV28 and TRBJ2-7, the complete variable domain is DVKVTQSSRYLVKRTGEKVFLECVQDMDHENMFWYRQDPGLGLRLIYFSYDVKMKEKGDIPEGYSVSREKKERFSLILESASTNQTSMYLCASSPVGADHEQYFGPGTRLTVT.

The CDR3 reads CATSRRQVNTGELFF. The CDR3 nucleotides read TGTGCCACCTCTCGCCGACAGGTCAACACCGGGGAGCTGTTTTTT. J is TRBJ2-2 and V is TRBV7-9; D is perhaps TRBD1 (6 bases). Germline CDR1 reads SEHNR; CDR2 reads FQNEAQ (reference sequence). V lost 10 bases, J lost 2 bases, and 17 bases lay in between. The CDR3 runs to 15 residues.

The genes are TRBV7-9 and TRBJ2-1, with a weak D call TRBD2 (6 bases). Looked up from germline, CDR1 is SEHNR and CDR2 is FQNEAQ (reference sequence). The CDR3 extends over 12 amino acids. V was shortened by 5 bases and J by 6 bases, with 8 bases between the two germline ends. DNA of the CDR3: TGTGCCAGCAGCACGACTAGCAATGAGCAGTTCTTC. Its protein product is CASSTTSNEQFF.

The CDR3 here is CASSSGGGQETQYF. The CDR3 DNA sequence: TGTGCCAGCAGTAGCGGGGGAGGACAAGAGACCCAGTACTTC. The chain combines TRBV7-3 with TRBJ2-5; TRBD2 matches at 9 bases. The trim removed 6 bases at V and 2 bases at J, leaving 4 bases unmatched. There are 14 residues in the CDR3. Germline lookup yields CDR1 SGHTA and CDR2 FQGTGA.

This clone was observed a few times. The chain couples TRBV7-9 to TRBJ2-3; D possibly corresponds to TRBD2 (6 bases). This CDR3 has 15 amino acids. CDR1 and CDR2 from the germline V gene are SEHNR and FQNEAQ (reference sequence). Between the trimmed V and J ends, which lost 7 bases and 1 base, there was a span of 15 bases. DNA for the CDR3: TGTGCCAGCACCCTACGGGGCGGGGGCACAGATACGCAGTATTTT. Protein sequence: CASTLRGGGTDTQYF.

In this sample, this clone turned up a few times. The chain recombines TRBV28 with TRBJ2-3; D gene ambiguous. Trimming stripped 4 bases from V and 0 bases from J, with 8 bases between. Germline V gives CDR1 MDHEN, CDR2 SYDVKM. The CDR3 extends over 14 amino acids. The CDR3 here is CASSWSSSTDTQYF. In DNA form, the CDR3 reads TGTGCCAGCAGTTGGTCCTCTAGCACAGATACGCAGTATTTT.

This chain joins TRBV27 and TRBJ2-5; D is undetermined. CDR3 length: 13 amino acids. Trimming stripped 5 bases from V and 7 bases from J, with 14 bases between. The germline CDR1 and CDR2 sequences are MNHEY and SMNVEV (reference sequence). The CDR3 DNA follows: TGTGCCAGCAGTGACCCCTATGAAGGGACCCAGTACTTC. This translates into CASSDPYEGTQYF.

In nucleotides, the CDR3 is TGCGCCAGCAGCTTGGTGGGTAGGGAGCTGTTTTTT. This codes for CASSLVGRELFF. The chain employs TRBV5-1 and TRBJ2-2; D is unresolved. Germline CDR1 reads SGHRS; CDR2 reads YFSETQ. V was shortened by 0 bases and J by 9 bases, with 6 bases between the two germline ends. The CDR3 is made up of 12 amino acids.

This chain joins TRBV6-5 and TRBJ2-2; maybe TRBD1 (6 bases). The CDR3 runs 15 residues. V lost 4 bases and J lost 4, with 13 bases in between. Germline V CDR1 and CDR2: MNHEY, SVGAGI. CDR3 DNA: TGTGCCAGCAGTTTATGGCAGGGGACCACCGGGGAGCTGTTTTTT. It codes for CASSLWQGTTGELFF.

The chain carries TRBV25-1 and TRBJ2-7; TRBD2 aligns across 10 bases. Germline assignment: CDR1 MGHDK and CDR2 SYGVNS. The CDR3 loop spans 15 amino acids. V was pared by 4 bases and J by 1 base, with 4 bases of the junction left unmatched. CDR3 sequence (DNA): TGTGCCAGCAGTGGAACTAGCGGGGCATCCTACGAGCAGTACTTC. Amino acids: CASSGTSGASYEQYF.

This clone was seen a few times. The rearrangement uses TRBV23-1 and TRBJ2-3; 7 bases map to TRBD1. TRBV23-1 is given ORF status, its function remaining uncertain. The CDR3 spans 17 residues. V shed 5 bases and J 2 bases; nucleotides not matched to a gene: 13. The CDR3 protein is CASSKPETGTDTDTQYF. The CDR3 DNA reads TGCGCCAGCAGTAAACCTGAAACCGGGACAGACACAGATACGCAGTATTTT.

The chain couples TRBV13 to TRBJ2-7, with 10 bases that match TRBD2. Germline V gene data show CDR1 as PRHDT and CDR2 as FYEKMQ (reference sequence). The trim removed 6 bases at V and 5 bases at J, leaving 13 bases unmatched. The CDR3 extends over 16 amino acids. The chain's CDR3 is CASRHGLADSLDEQYF. The CDR3 nucleotides are TGTGCCAGCAGACATGGACTAGCGGACTCTCTAGACGAGCAGTACTTC.

CDR3 region: CASEIRDGLHTEAFF. DNA for the CDR3: TGCGCCAGCGAAATCCGGGACGGGCTTCACACTGAAGCTTTCTTT. V and J are TRBV23-1 and TRBJ1-1, with D maybe TRBD1 (5 bases). TRBV23-1 is labeled an ORF, and its function is uncertain. The CDR3 is 15 residues long. V lost 8 bases to trimming and J lost 3 bases, with 19 bases between them.

The chain uses TRBV7-2 and TRBJ2-3; 7 bases match TRBD1. J was trimmed by 2 bases and V by 5 bases; bases with no gene match: 10. This CDR3 comprises 16 residues. From germline, CDR1 is SGHTA and CDR2 FQGNSA. Here the CDR3 reads CASSPTAGTDTDTQYF. The CDR3 nucleotides are TGTGCCAGCAGCCCCACCGCCGGGACAGACACAGATACGCAGTATTTT.

The V call is TRBV30, the J call TRBJ1-4; TRBD1 agrees at 7 bases. This CDR3 is 12 amino acids long. Germline CDR1 reads GTSNPN; CDR2 reads SVGIG (reference sequence). The J segment lost 14 bases and the V segment lost 4 bases, leaving 10 bases of the junction unmatched. CDR3 DNA: TGTGCCTGGAATCAACAGGGGCGAAGGCTGTTTTTT. Translation: CAWNQQGRRLFF.

V gene TRBV30 combines with J gene TRBJ2-5, with D uncertain. Germline assignment: CDR1 GTSNPN and CDR2 SVGIG (reference sequence). The length of the CDR3 is 14 residues. V was trimmed by 5 bases and J by 4 bases, leaving 17 bases between them. Here the CDR3 reads CAWGAGQWRETQYF. The DNA of the CDR3 is TGTGCCTGGGGCGCCGGCCAGTGGAGAGAGACCCAGTACTTC.

This chain uses TRBV27 with TRBJ2-2; D unresolved. The V gene lost 7 bases and the J gene lost 1 base, with 1 base spanning the gap. Germline V gene data show CDR1 as MNHEY and CDR2 as SMNVEV (reference sequence). The CDR3 is 11 amino acids. The CDR3 loop is CASKNTGELFF. In nucleotides, the CDR3 is TGTGCCAGCAAGAACACCGGGGAGCTGTTTTTT.

The sample holds a few counts of this clone. The chain recombines TRBV5-1 with TRBJ2-1; TRBD1 is a possible D gene (5 bases). This CDR3 comprises 17 residues. V lost 0 bases, J lost 2 bases, and 15 bases lay in between. Germline V gene lookup returns CDR1 SGHRS and CDR2 YFSETQ. CDR3 sequence: CASSLVGDTYPYNEQFF. The CDR3 DNA is TGCGCCAGCAGCTTGGTAGGGGATACTTACCCCTACAATGAGCAGTTCTTC.

The chain has TRBV28 and TRBJ2-5; D might be TRBD2 (5 bases). The CDR3 has 14 residues. Germline V CDR1 and CDR2: MDHEN, SYDVKM. V lost 6 bases to trimming and J lost 5 bases, with 16 bases between them. This CDR3 reads CASSTFLASETQYF. In nucleotides, the CDR3 is TGTGCCAGCAGCACCTTCCTAGCTTCCGAGACCCAGTACTTC.

The chain carries TRBV13 and TRBJ2-5, with D possibly TRBD1 on 6 matching bases. Germline CDR1 is PRHDT and CDR2 is FYEKMQ (reference sequence). V lost 0 bases and J lost 1, with 12 bases in between. The CDR3 consists of 16 residues. CDR3: CASSLGGARPQETQYF. The CDR3 nucleotides are TGTGCCAGCAGCTTAGGGGGGGCCCGCCCCCAAGAGACCCAGTACTTC.

The chain has TRBV2 and TRBJ2-7; D is unresolved. This CDR3 is built from 11 residues. CDR1 and CDR2 (germline): SNHLY, FYNNEI. V lost 2 bases, J lost 2 bases, and 1 base lay in between. CDR3: CASSETYEQYF. The DNA of the CDR3 is TGTGCCAGCAGTGAAACCTACGAGCAGTACTTC.

The chain uses TRBV5-6 and TRBJ2-2, with D possibly matching TRBD2 (5 bases). This CDR3 has 13 amino acids. Trimming shortened V by 2 bases and J by 6 bases, and 8 bases separated the two germline ends. Germline CDR1 reads SGHDT; CDR2 reads YYEEEE. The CDR3 bases are TGTGCCAGCAGCTTCGGGGATCCCGGGGAGCTGTTTTTT. It is translated as CASSFGDPGELFF.

Comments on this clone: The sample contains more than one DNA sequence encoding this CDR3. The chain couples TRBV20-1 to TRBJ2-7; no reliable D call. The CDR3 runs to 10 residues. CDR1 DFQATT and CDR2 SNEGSKA come from the germline V gene (reference sequence). V was clipped by 3 bases and J by 3 bases, with 3 bases between them. The CDR3 nucleotides are TGCAGTGCTAGGGGCTACGAGCAGTACTTC. This gives the protein CSARGYEQYF.

The V call is TRBV7-9, the J call TRBJ2-5; 7 bases are shared with TRBD1. The V gene end was trimmed by 4 bases and the J gene end by 5 bases; junction bases not matched to a gene: 10. The length of the CDR3 is 15 residues. Germline V gene lookup returns CDR1 SEHNR and CDR2 FQNEAQ (reference sequence). DNA of the CDR3: TGTGCCAGCAGCTACCCCGGGGACAGTGGGGAGACCCAGTACTTC. Protein sequence: CASSYPGDSGETQYF.